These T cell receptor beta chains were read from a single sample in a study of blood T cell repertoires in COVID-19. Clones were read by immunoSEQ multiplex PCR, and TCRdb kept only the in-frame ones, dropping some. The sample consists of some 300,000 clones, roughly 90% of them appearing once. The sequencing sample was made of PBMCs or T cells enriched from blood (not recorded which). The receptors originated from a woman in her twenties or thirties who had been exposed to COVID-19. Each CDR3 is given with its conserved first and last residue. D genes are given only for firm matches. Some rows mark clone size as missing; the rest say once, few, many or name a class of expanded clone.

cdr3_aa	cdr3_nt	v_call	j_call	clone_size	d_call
CASTGLSHEQYF	TGTGCCAGCACCGGACTATCCCACGAGCAGTACTTC	TRBV2	TRBJ2-7	once	-
CATREGRYTEAFF	TGTGCCACCCGAGAGGGGAGGTACACTGAAGCTTTCTTT	TRBV6-5	TRBJ1-1	-	-
CASTSRLAGVLSYEQYF	TGTGCCAGCACCTCTCGACTAGCGGGGGTGCTTTCCTACGAGCAGTACTTC	TRBV11-2	TRBJ2-7	-	TRBD2
CASGLPGGPSADTQYF	TGTGCTAGTGGTTTGCCGGGGGGGCCTAGCGCAGATACGCAGTATTTT	TRBV12-5	TRBJ2-3	-	TRBD2
CASTEKTLANYGYTF	TGTGCCAGCACCGAGAAAACCCTAGCTAACTATGGCTACACCTTC	TRBV2	TRBJ1-2	once	-
CASTKNPTSTDTQYF	TGTGCCAGCACCAAAAACCCGACTAGCACAGATACGCAGTATTTT	TRBV7-6	TRBJ2-3	-	-
CASTSRYGGADEQFF	TGTGCCAGCACCAGTCGATACGGGGGGGCCGATGAGCAGTTCTTC	TRBV27	TRBJ2-1	-	TRBD2
CASSPEAGPEQYF	TGTGCCAGCAGCCCCGAAGCAGGTCCCGAGCAGTACTTC	TRBV7-6	TRBJ2-7	-	-
CASSQGTSPSADTQYF	TGTGCCAGCAGCCAAGGGACTAGCCCTAGCGCAGATACGCAGTATTTT	TRBV3-1/TRBV3-2	TRBJ2-3	-	TRBD2
CASSPDRGRGETQYF	TGTGCCAGCTCCCCCGACAGGGGGCGCGGAGAGACCCAGTACTTC	TRBV6-5	TRBJ2-5	-	TRBD1
CASSKVDGTSGGTDTQYF	TGTGCCAGCAGCAAAGTTGACGGGACTAGCGGGGGAACAGATACGCAGTATTTT	TRBV21-1	TRBJ2-3	-	-
CASSPGGRGYGYTF	TGTGCCAGCTCACCGGGGGGGAGAGGCTATGGCTACACCTTC	TRBV18	TRBJ1-2	-	-
CASSVGIAGISGSTYEQYF	TGTGCCAGCAGCGTCGGTATAGCGGGGATTTCTGGGAGTACCTACGAGCAGTACTTC	TRBV2	TRBJ2-7	-	TRBD2
CASSLTGWFGNQPQHF	TGTGCCAGCTCACTGACAGGGTGGTTCGGCAATCAGCCCCAGCATTTT	TRBV18	TRBJ1-5	-	TRBD1
CAISEGDNSPLHF	TGTGCCATCAGTGAAGGGGATAATTCACCCCTCCACTTT	TRBV10-3	TRBJ1-6	-	-
CASSQTGDAFF	TGTGCCAGCAGCCAGACAGGGGACGCTTTCTTT	TRBV3-1/TRBV3-2	TRBJ1-1	-	TRBD1
CASSLDRGNEKLFF	TGCGCCAGCAGCCTGGACAGGGGTAATGAAAAACTGTTTTTT	TRBV5-1	TRBJ1-4	-	TRBD1
CATTQGGGNQPQHF	TGTGCCACCACACAGGGAGGGGGCAATCAGCCCCAGCATTTT	TRBV19	TRBJ1-5	-	-
CASSLWRGNTEAFF	TGTGCCAGCAGCTTATGGAGGGGGAACACTGAAGCTTTCTTT	TRBV7-9	TRBJ1-1	-	-
CASSNDFGEQYF	TGTGCCAGCAGCAACGACTTCGGCGAGCAGTACTTC	TRBV7-6	TRBJ2-7	-	-
CASSAAGTGADTQYF	TGTGCCAGCAGCGCGGCCGGGACAGGGGCAGATACGCAGTATTTT	TRBV5-8	TRBJ2-3	-	TRBD1
CASSLDSMYEQYF	TGCGCCAGCAGCTTGGATTCCATGTACGAGCAGTACTTC	TRBV5-1	TRBJ2-7	-	-
CASSTGTAGTEAFF	TGTGCCAGCAGTACCGGGACAGCTGGGACTGAAGCTTTCTTT	TRBV6-5	TRBJ1-1	-	TRBD1
CASSLRVFQPQHF	TGTGCCAGTAGTTTACGGGTATTTCAGCCCCAGCATTTT	TRBV19	TRBJ1-5	-	-
CASSVHSGTQYF	TGTGCCAGCAGCGTTCATTCCGGGACCCAGTACTTC	TRBV7-9	TRBJ2-5	-	-
CASSLTGFYGTEAFF	TGTGCCAGCAGCTTGACAGGGTTTTATGGCACTGAAGCTTTCTTT	TRBV7-8	TRBJ1-1	-	TRBD1
CASSATPSGTEAFF	TGTGCCAGCAGCGCTACGCCCTCGGGAACTGAAGCTTTCTTT	TRBV9	TRBJ1-1	-	-
CASSVGQGKETQYF	TGTGCCAGCAGCGTGGGACAGGGAAAAGAGACCCAGTACTTC	TRBV9	TRBJ2-5	-	TRBD1
CASRPYRDPNSPLHF	TGTGCCAGCAGGCCCTACAGGGATCCGAATTCACCCCTCCACTTT	TRBV2	TRBJ1-6	-	-
CASSQEPRGNTIYF	TGCGCCAGCAGCCAAGAGCCCAGGGGAAACACCATATATTTT	TRBV4-1	TRBJ1-3	-	-
CASQYRGNTEAFF	TGCGCCAGTCAGTACAGGGGAAACACTGAAGCTTTCTTT	TRBV5-1	TRBJ1-1	once	TRBD1
CASSFGTAEGYTF	TGCGCCAGCAGCTTCGGGACAGCAGAGGGCTACACCTTC	TRBV5-1	TRBJ1-2	-	TRBD1